What follows are 29 T cell receptor beta chains derived from one specimen sequenced in a study of a mutant IDH1 vaccine in newly diagnosed glioma. Time point here: baseline, week 1 (first vaccination visit). Regarding treatment: pre-vaccination baseline after standard-of-care therapy. Using immunoSEQ multiplex PCR, the repertoire was profiled, and TCRdb retains in-frame clones only, with some absent. Counted here are 50,000 to 75,000 clones, more than 90% occurring once; the ten biggest clones make up about 2.5%. Source: PBMCs, taken from a glioma patient treated with radiotherapy, temozolomide or both. The receptors were gathered from a man between 50 and 59 years old with glioma.

The J gene is TRBJ2-7, the V gene TRBV25-1; the match to TRBD1 covers 10 bases. Germline V gives CDR1 MGHDK, CDR2 SYGVNS. This CDR3 region has 17 residues. Trimming cost V 8 bases and J 4 bases; bases outside gene matches: 17. CDR3 in amino acids: CASGGQPTGQGVYEQYF. In DNA, the CDR3 is TGTGCCAGCGGCGGACAACCGACCGGACAGGGGGTATACGAGCAGTACTTC.

The V call is TRBV28, the J call TRBJ1-4; 8 nucleotides agree with TRBD1. CDR3 length: 16 residues. Germline V lookup: CDR1 MDHEN, CDR2 SYDVKM. Trimming cost V 6 bases and J 8 bases; bases outside gene matches: 14. CDR3 DNA: TGTGCCAGCAGCCTGGCAGGGGGCGTATTCTCCGAAAAACTGTTTTTT. Translated, it gives CASSLAGGVFSEKLFF.

This rearrangement joins TRBV6-6 to TRBJ2-2; TRBD1 matches at 7 bases. Losses at the gene ends were 7 bases for V and 4 bases for J; bases not matched to a gene: 9. The germline gives CDR1 MNHNY, CDR2 SVGAGI (reference sequence). The CDR3 runs 15 residues. This CDR3 reads CASTPGQRTTGELFF. CDR3 DNA: TGTGCCAGCACCCCGGGACAGCGGACCACCGGGGAGCTGTTTTTT.

V and J are TRBV18 and TRBJ1-4; perhaps TRBD1 as D (6 bases). The CDR3 extends over 14 amino acids. Germline V gene data show CDR1 as KGHSH and CDR2 as LQKENI. Trimming took off 3 bases at V and 5 bases at J, with 10 bases between the two ends. This CDR3 reads CASSPGQGNEKLFF. For the CDR3, the DNA is TGTGCCAGCTCACCGGGGCAGGGGAATGAAAAACTGTTTTTT.

This chain joins TRBV6-6 and TRBJ1-2; 11 bases map to TRBD1. With 6 bases clipped from V and 4 bases from J, the junction kept 7 bases outside the gene matches. There are 15 residues in the CDR3. Germline loops: CDR1 MNHNY, CDR2 SVGAGI (reference sequence). The CDR3 nucleotides read TGTGCCAGCAGACCCCAGGGGACAGGGGGCTATGGCTACACCTTC. Its translation: CASRPQGTGGYGYTF.

The CDR3 bases are TGTGCCAGCAGTTTATTTCGGGACAGGGTTGAGGGCTATGGCTACACCTTC. Translated: CASSLFRDRVEGYGYTF. The J gene is TRBJ1-2, the V gene TRBV27, with TRBD1 matching over 9 bases. The germline V gene encodes CDR1 MNHEY and CDR2 SMNVEV (reference sequence). The CDR3 covers 17 residues. V gave up 1 base and J gave up 4 bases; unmatched junction bases: 10.

The CDR3 sequence is CSAYSQATIYF. The CDR3 coding sequence is TGCAGTGCCTACAGCCAGGCCACCATATATTTT. This chain uses TRBV20-1 with TRBJ1-3; D is undetermined. Trimming left V 6 bases short and J 9 bases short, with 12 bases between. The CDR3 runs to 11 residues. CDR1 is DFQATT and CDR2 is SNEGSKA in the germline V gene (reference sequence).

This chain joins TRBV4-3 and TRBJ2-1; tentatively, D is TRBD1 (6 bases). The CDR3 is 13 residues long. CDR1 is LGHNA, CDR2 YSLEER, per germline. V dropped 4 bases and J dropped 7 bases, with 11 bases sitting between them. The DNA for the CDR3 is TGCGCCAGCAGCCTAACAGGGCTGAATGAGCAGTTCTTC. Its translation is CASSLTGLNEQFF.

V and J are TRBV28 and TRBJ1-1; 9 bases are a match to TRBD1. The V gene end was trimmed by 5 bases and the J gene end by 7 bases; junction bases not matched to a gene: 5. The V gene's germline CDR1 is MDHEN and CDR2 SYDVKM. CDR3 length: 13 amino acids. CDR3 sequence reads: CASSRGQGIEAFF. The CDR3 DNA follows: TGTGCCAGCAGTCGTGGACAGGGGATTGAAGCTTTCTTT.

The V and J genes are TRBV5-1 and TRBJ1-2, with 7 positions matching TRBD1. V lost 3 bases to trimming and J lost 2 bases; unmatched junction nucleotides: 4. In germline, CDR1 is SGHRS, CDR2 YFSETQ. The length of the CDR3 is 14 residues. CDR3 sequence: CASSWGTANYGYTF. The CDR3 DNA reads as TGCGCCAGCAGCTGGGGGACAGCCAACTATGGCTACACCTTC.

The chain couples TRBV5-1 to TRBJ2-5, with a weak D call TRBD2 (6 bases). The CDR3 has 14 amino acids. The germline V gene has CDR1 SGHRS and CDR2 YFSETQ. V shed 0 bases and J shed 7 bases, with 13 bases lying between them. This chain's CDR3 is CASSLGAEGSTQYF. In DNA, the CDR3 is TGCGCCAGCAGCTTGGGGGCGGAGGGATCGACCCAGTACTTC.

The genes are TRBV29-1 and TRBJ1-5; TRBD1 aligns across 9 bases. With 6 bases clipped from V and 6 bases from J, the junction kept 9 bases outside the gene matches. Germline CDR1 and CDR2: SQVTM and ANQGSEA. The CDR3 runs 14 residues. CDR3 bases: TGCAGCGTGGCACAGGGGGCGGTAGGTCAGCCCCAGCATTTT. It specifies CSVAQGAVGQPQHF.

This clone was seen once. This rearrangement joins TRBV28 to TRBJ2-5, with a weak D call TRBD2 (5 bases). CDR1 MDHEN and CDR2 SYDVKM come from the germline V gene. The CDR3 totals 13 residues. Trimming took 5 bases from V and 5 from J, leaving 12 bases between them. The CDR3 DNA reads TGTGCCAGCAGTCGGCGGGCCGGGGAGACCCAGTACTTC. The encoded protein is CASSRRAGETQYF.

This chain uses TRBV29-1 with TRBJ2-3; 9 bases line up with TRBD2. The CDR3 sequence is 14 residues long. Germline loops: CDR1 SQVTM, CDR2 ANQGSEA. V shed 5 bases, J shed 5 bases, and the junction held 8 bases outside the gene matches. The CDR3 sequence: CSVLAGGPGDTQYF. DNA for the CDR3: TGCAGCGTTCTTGCGGGAGGGCCAGGAGATACGCAGTATTTT.

V and J are TRBV30 and TRBJ1-3; 10 bases match TRBD1. CDR3 length: 16 residues. Germline values: CDR1 GTSNPN, CDR2 SVGIG (reference sequence). V gave up 3 bases and J gave up 4 bases; unmatched junction bases: 9. The CDR3 DNA is TGTGCCTGGAGGCCACCGGGGACAGGGGCCGGAAACACCATATATTTT. It specifies CAWRPPGTGAGNTIYF.

The V and J genes are TRBV6-5 and TRBJ2-7; 11 bases align to TRBD1. Unmatched junction bases numbered 3, after V lost 0 bases and J lost 2 bases. From germline, CDR1 is MNHEY and CDR2 SVGAGI. The CDR3 is 16 amino acids. The CDR3 is CASSYSGTGGPYEQYF. The CDR3 bases are TGTGCCAGCAGTTACTCTGGGACAGGGGGGCCCTACGAGCAGTACTTC.

The chain uses TRBV19 and TRBJ2-7, with D uncertain. CDR1 is LNHDA and CDR2 is SQIVND in the germline V gene (reference sequence). This CDR3 comprises 12 residues. V was trimmed by 10 bases and J by 2 bases, leaving 12 bases between them. This chain's CDR3 is CATGAGTYEQYF. The CDR3 DNA reads as TGTGCCACTGGCGCCGGAACCTACGAGCAGTACTTC. Together with reference TRBV19 and TRBJ2-7, the CDR3 gives the full variable domain: DGGITQSPKYLFRKEGQNVTLSCEQNLNHDAMYWYRQDPGQGLRLIYYSQIVNDFQKGDIAEGYSVSREKKESFPLTVTSAQKNPTAFYLCATGAGTYEQYFGPGTRLTVT.

The CDR3, as DNA: TGTGCCAGCAGTTTAGCAGGGGGCTGGGATTCACCCCTCCACTTT. Protein: CASSLAGGWDSPLHF. V gene TRBV28 combines with J gene TRBJ1-6; TRBD1 matches 8 bases. The CDR3 covers 15 residues. Germline V gives CDR1 MDHEN, CDR2 SYDVKM. Unmatched junction bases numbered 5, after V lost 2 bases and J lost 8 bases.

The rearrangement joins TRBV27 to TRBJ1-2, with D perhaps TRBD1 (5 bases). Per the germline V gene, CDR1 is MNHEY and CDR2 is SMNVEV (reference sequence). V was trimmed by 0 bases and J by 6 bases, leaving 14 bases between them. The length of the CDR3 is 15 residues. CDR3 protein: CASSLSGAGQDGYTF. Here the CDR3 DNA reads TGTGCCAGCAGTTTATCCGGGGCCGGGCAAGATGGCTACACCTTC.

The chain couples TRBV4-2 to TRBJ2-3; D is perhaps TRBD2 (6 bases). Germline-derived CDR1 and CDR2 are LGHNA and YNFKEQ. The CDR3 contains 16 residues. V was shortened by 4 bases and J by 0 bases, with 14 bases between the two germline ends. CDR3 coding DNA: TGTGCCAGCAGCCCCGGGCTAGCGACTAGCACAGATACGCAGTATTTT. This gives the protein CASSPGLATSTDTQYF.

The V call is TRBV18, the J call TRBJ1-6, with no clear D. Trimming shortened V by 2 bases and J by 12 bases, and 11 bases separated the two germline ends. Germline lookup yields CDR1 KGHSH and CDR2 LQKENI. This CDR3 has 13 amino acids. The CDR3 DNA follows: TGTGCCAGCTCACCATCCCACGGGGAACCCCTCCACTTT. It is translated as CASSPSHGEPLHF.

The chain couples TRBV29-1 to TRBJ2-6; weak D call: TRBD2 (5 bases). Trimming cost V 4 bases and J 1 base, with 8 bases left between them. There are 14 residues in the CDR3. CDR1 is SQVTM and CDR2 is ANQGSEA in the germline V gene. The CDR3 loop is CSVVGESGANVLTF. DNA for the CDR3: TGCAGCGTTGTCGGGGAGTCTGGGGCCAACGTCCTGACTTTC.

The rearrangement uses TRBV10-3 and TRBJ2-1; TRBD2 matches at 9 bases. The length of the CDR3 is 18 residues. Germline CDR1 is ENHRY and CDR2 is SYGVKD. V gave up 0 bases and J gave up 8 bases; unmatched junction bases: 14. The CDR3: CAISESLVTSGGRDEQFF. Written as DNA, the CDR3 is TGTGCCATCAGTGAGTCGTTAGTGACTAGCGGAGGTCGCGATGAGCAGTTCTTC.

The rearrangement links TRBV5-1 to TRBJ2-3; 8 bases line up with TRBD2. The CDR3 is made up of 14 amino acids. With V trimmed by 3 bases and J by 4 bases, 4 bases remained unmatched. CDR1 and CDR2 from the germline V gene are SGHRS and YFSETQ. The CDR3 DNA reads TGCGCCAGCAGCTCGAGCGGGAGTGCAGATACGCAGTATTTT. Its translation is CASSSSGSADTQYF. The full variable domain, with the rest looked up from reference TRBV5-1 and TRBJ2-3, is KAGVTQTPRYLIKTRGQQVTLSCSPISGHRSVSWYQQTPGQGLQFLFEYFSETQRNKGNFPGRFSGRQFSNSRSEMNVSTLELGDSALYLCASSSSGSADTQYFGPGTRLTVL.

J is TRBJ1-5 and V is TRBV30; D not resolved. The germline V gene has CDR1 GTSNPN and CDR2 SVGIG (reference sequence). The CDR3 runs 14 residues. V was cut by 6 bases and J by 0 bases, with 12 bases left in between. The DNA for the CDR3 is TGTGCCTGCCAGGACCTAAATAGCAATCAGCCCCAGCATTTT. This translates into CACQDLNSNQPQHF.

CDR3: CASPREGPAKNIQYF. CDR3 coding DNA: TGTGCCAGCCCCAGGGAGGGCCCAGCCAAAAACATTCAGTACTTC. The rearrangement joins TRBV6-9 to TRBJ2-4; 7 positions match TRBD2. The CDR3 sequence is 15 residues long. CDR1 and CDR2 from the germline V gene are MNHGY and SVAAGI. Trimming took 8 bases from V and 0 from J; bases not matched to a gene: 7.

V is TRBV23-1 and J is TRBJ2-7; D gene unclear. TRBV23-1 is identified as an open reading frame with a role that is uncertain. CDR3 size: 15 residues. V lost 0 bases and J 3 bases, leaving 12 bases between the germline ends. CDR3 protein: CASSQSGTSGYEQYF. CDR3 DNA: TGCGCCAGCAGTCAATCGGGTACATCGGGCTACGAGCAGTACTTC.

The chain employs TRBV6-1 and TRBJ2-1; 10 bases match TRBD2. Germline values: CDR1 MNHNS, CDR2 SASEGT. CDR3 size: 17 residues. Trimming removed 4 bases from V and 9 bases from J; junction bases left unmatched: 15. The CDR3: CASSVYPGLAGEVEQFF. Written as DNA, the CDR3 is TGTGCCAGCAGTGTTTACCCGGGGCTAGCGGGAGAGGTTGAGCAGTTCTTC.

Concerning this clone itself: At one of its ends the junction is not consistent with the germline gene, which may arise from a read error. The chain joins TRBV15 to TRBJ2-1; D gene ambiguous. This CDR3 comprises 12 residues. Germline assignment: CDR1 LNHNV and CDR2 YYDKDF (reference sequence). The CDR3 DNA sequence: TGTGCCACCGGCAGATCGGGCAATGAGCAGTTCTTC. This encodes CATGRSGNEQFF.